Listed below are T cell receptor beta chains from one sample, sequenced in a study of T cells in Graves' hyperthyroidism and ophthalmopathy. TCRdb passed the multiplex PCR reads through MiXCR, listing each CDR3 protein once. The data contain hundreds of thousands of distinct CDR3 sequences, roughly 40% of them singletons. Specimen: blood. The receptors originated from a man younger than 35 with Graves' hyperthyroidism. The CDR3 runs from the conserved cysteine through the conserved F or W. Each record gives: V gene, clone size, D gene, J gene, CDR3 length, CDR3 protein, CDR3 DNA. The D gene is left open where the match is weak. Only some rows state a clone size, as once, few, many or a class for expanded clones.

v_call: TRBV5-1; clone_size: many; d_call: TRBD2; j_call: TRBJ2-5; cdr3_length: 15; cdr3_aa: CASSSQAGGGMTQYF; cdr3_nt: TGCGCCAGCAGCTCACAAGCGGGAGGGGGAATGACCCAGTACTTC
v_call: TRBV29-1; clone_size: .; d_call: .; j_call: TRBJ2-7; cdr3_length: 12; cdr3_aa: CSVRTHAYEQYF; cdr3_nt: TGCAGCGTCCGGACCCACGCCTACGAGCAGTACTTC
v_call: TRBV7-9; clone_size: .; d_call: .; j_call: TRBJ2-5; cdr3_length: 14; cdr3_aa: CASSLNGQGETQYF; cdr3_nt: TGTGCCAGCAGCTTGAACGGCCAGGGAGAGACCCAGTACTTC
v_call: TRBV7-8; clone_size: .; d_call: .; j_call: TRBJ2-5; cdr3_length: 14; cdr3_aa: CASTRRRVGETQYF; cdr3_nt: TGTGCCAGCACCCGTCGGAGGGTAGGGGAGACCCAGTACTTC
v_call: TRBV20-1; clone_size: few; d_call: .; j_call: TRBJ1-6; cdr3_length: 13; cdr3_aa: CSAITPSDSPLHF; cdr3_nt: TGCAGTGCTATTACCCCCAGTGATTCACCCCTCCACTTT
v_call: TRBV9; clone_size: .; d_call: .; j_call: TRBJ1-5; cdr3_length: 16; cdr3_aa: CASSSLVGMSNQPQHF; cdr3_nt: TGTGCCAGCAGTTCCTTAGTAGGGATGAGCAATCAGCCCCAGCATTTT
v_call: TRBV12-3/TRBV12-4; clone_size: few; d_call: TRBD1; j_call: TRBJ1-1; cdr3_length: 15; cdr3_aa: CASSPPGGVNTEAFF; cdr3_nt: TGTGCCAGCAGTCCCCCAGGGGGGGTGAACACTGAAGCTTTCTTT
v_call: TRBV4-3; clone_size: .; d_call: TRBD2; j_call: TRBJ2-1; cdr3_length: 15; cdr3_aa: CASSQGDSGKNEQFF; cdr3_nt: TGCGCCAGCAGCCAAGGGGATAGCGGGAAGAATGAGCAGTTCTTC
v_call: TRBV12-3/TRBV12-4; clone_size: .; d_call: .; j_call: TRBJ1-1; cdr3_length: 16; cdr3_aa: CASSQEQNSMNTEAFF; cdr3_nt: TGTGCCAGCAGCCAAGAGCAAAATAGTATGAACACTGAAGCTTTCTTT
v_call: TRBV24-1; clone_size: .; d_call: TRBD2; j_call: TRBJ2-1; cdr3_length: 17; cdr3_aa: CATSDSPSSGGYNEQFF; cdr3_nt: TGTGCCACCAGTGATTCCCCCTCTAGCGGGGGCTACAATGAGCAGTTCTTC
v_call: TRBV6-2/TRBV6-3; clone_size: .; d_call: .; j_call: TRBJ1-2; cdr3_length: 14; cdr3_aa: CASSYSGLYYGYTF; cdr3_nt: TGTGCCAGCAGTTACTCGGGACTTTACTATGGCTACACCTTC
v_call: TRBV7-9; clone_size: .; d_call: .; j_call: TRBJ1-4; cdr3_length: 14; cdr3_aa: CASSLDPNGEKLFF; cdr3_nt: TGTGCCAGCAGCTTGGATCCAAACGGTGAAAAACTGTTTTTT
v_call: TRBV2; clone_size: .; d_call: TRBD1; j_call: TRBJ2-7; cdr3_length: 14; cdr3_aa: CASSVQGFSYEQYF; cdr3_nt: TGTGCCAGCAGCGTACAGGGGTTCTCCTACGAGCAGTACTTC
v_call: TRBV20-1; clone_size: many; d_call: TRBD1; j_call: TRBJ1-2; cdr3_length: 14; cdr3_aa: CSAREGQGTNGYTF; cdr3_nt: TGCAGTGCTAGAGAAGGACAGGGGACGAATGGCTACACCTTC
v_call: TRBV7-3; clone_size: .; d_call: .; j_call: TRBJ2-7; cdr3_length: 14; cdr3_aa: CASSLIGTVAEQYF; cdr3_nt: TGTGCCAGCAGCTTAATAGGAACAGTCGCCGAGCAGTACTTC
v_call: TRBV7-9; clone_size: many; d_call: .; j_call: TRBJ1-3; cdr3_length: 16; cdr3_aa: CASSEGRTTSGGTIYF; cdr3_nt: TGTGCCAGCAGCGAAGGACGGACCACCTCGGGGGGAACCATATATTTT
v_call: TRBV10-3; clone_size: few; d_call: .; j_call: TRBJ2-7; cdr3_length: 15; cdr3_aa: CAISEKRGGPGEQYF; cdr3_nt: TGTGCCATCAGTGAGAAGAGGGGGGGGCCTGGGGAGCAGTACTTC
v_call: TRBV7-9; clone_size: few; d_call: .; j_call: TRBJ2-5; cdr3_length: 12; cdr3_aa: CASSGTTGGQYF; cdr3_nt: TGTGCCAGCAGTGGGACAACCGGGGGCCAGTACTTC
v_call: TRBV6-1; clone_size: .; d_call: .; j_call: TRBJ1-2; cdr3_length: 16; cdr3_aa: CASSEYGAGLNYGYTF; cdr3_nt: TGTGCCAGCAGTGAATATGGGGCAGGTTTGAACTATGGCTACACCTTC
v_call: TRBV10-3; clone_size: .; d_call: .; j_call: TRBJ2-5; cdr3_length: 15; cdr3_aa: CAISEHGGDFGTQYF; cdr3_nt: TGTGCCATCAGTGAGCACGGAGGGGATTTCGGGACCCAGTACTTC
v_call: TRBV9; clone_size: few; d_call: .; j_call: TRBJ2-7; cdr3_length: 15; cdr3_aa: CASSVEPEGVYEQYF; cdr3_nt: TGTGCCAGCAGCGTAGAGCCAGAAGGGGTTTACGAGCAGTACTTC
v_call: TRBV7-9; clone_size: once; d_call: TRBD2; j_call: TRBJ2-2; cdr3_length: 16; cdr3_aa: CASSPSLADNTGELFF; cdr3_nt: TGCGCCAGCAGCCCTTCACTAGCGGACAACACCGGGGAGCTGTTTTTT
v_call: TRBV20-1; clone_size: few; d_call: .; j_call: TRBJ2-5; cdr3_length: 16; cdr3_aa: CSAREKGRGLQETQYF; cdr3_nt: TGCAGTGCCCGGGAAAAGGGGAGGGGGCTACAAGAGACCCAGTACTTC
v_call: TRBV29-1; clone_size: .; d_call: .; j_call: TRBJ1-2; cdr3_length: 13; cdr3_aa: CSVEDAYREGYTF; cdr3_nt: TGCAGCGTTGAAGATGCCTACAGGGAGGGCTACACCTTC
v_call: TRBV6-5; clone_size: .; d_call: TRBD1; j_call: TRBJ1-5; cdr3_length: 16; cdr3_aa: CASSYELGQGGQPQHF; cdr3_nt: TGTGCCAGCAGTTATGAGTTGGGACAGGGAGGGCAGCCCCAGCATTTT
v_call: TRBV7-2; clone_size: .; d_call: .; j_call: TRBJ1-1; cdr3_length: 14; cdr3_aa: CASSLWVGYTEAFF; cdr3_nt: TGTGCCAGCAGCTTATGGGTAGGGTACACTGAAGCTTTCTTT
v_call: TRBV7-2; clone_size: .; d_call: .; j_call: TRBJ2-7; cdr3_length: 16; cdr3_aa: CASSQVLTGEGYEQYF; cdr3_nt: TGCGCCAGCAGCCAAGTCCTCACAGGGGAGGGCTACGAGCAGTACTTC